These 30 T cell receptor beta chains were sequenced from one sample in a study of shared clonotypes between healthy human individuals. The protocol was immunoSEQ multiplex PCR, while the TCRdb copy is restricted to in-frame clones and leaves out a portion. The sample includes around 2,000,000 clones, over 85% seen only once; the top ten take roughly 1.1%. Positive CCR7 selection of CD45RO-negative cells yielded the naive CD8 cells, and terminally differentiated effector memory CD45RA+ cells were excluded. Material: naive CD8+ T cells sorted from blood. These TCRs come from a young man in good health.

Points on this clone: Other DNA sequences in this sample translate to the same CDR3. The chain has TRBV4-1 and TRBJ2-7; TRBD1 might be the D (5 bases). The CDR3 extends over 13 amino acids. Trimming left V 1 base short and J 4 bases short, with 8 bases between. The germline V gene encodes CDR1 MGHRA and CDR2 YSYEKL. CDR3 DNA sequence: TGCGCCAGCAGCCAAGTTGACAGTTACGAGCAGTACTTC. This translates into CASSQVDSYEQYF.

J is TRBJ2-1 and V is TRBV19; 8 bases match TRBD2. The junction had 15 bases not matched to a gene; V was cut back by 5 bases and J by 9 bases. This CDR3 is 16 amino acids long. Per germline, CDR1 LNHDA and CDR2 SQIVND (reference sequence). Here the CDR3 DNA reads TGTGCCAGTAGTCCCAGAGCGGGAGAAGGTGGAAGTGAGCAGTTCTTC. Translated, it gives CASSPRAGEGGSEQFF.

This chain links TRBV4-1 with TRBJ2-5; D is uncertain. Germline V gene data show CDR1 as MGHRA and CDR2 as YSYEKL. V gave up 4 bases and J gave up 0 bases, with 9 bases separating them. This CDR3 spans 14 amino acids. The CDR3 sequence: CASSPEWYQETQYF. Written as DNA, the CDR3 is TGCGCCAGCAGCCCAGAATGGTACCAAGAGACCCAGTACTTC.

This sequence joins TRBV11-1 and TRBJ1-2; 11 nucleotides match TRBD1. CDR1 and CDR2 from the germline V gene are SGHAT and FQDESV (reference sequence). V shed 10 bases and J 8 bases; nucleotides not matched to a gene: 12. The CDR3 contains 14 residues. DNA of the CDR3: TGTGCCACAATCTCGATAAGGACAGGGGGCGGCTACACCTTC. It translates to CATISIRTGGGYTF.

V is TRBV2 and J is TRBJ2-1; the D gene is possibly TRBD2 (5 bases). Germline CDR1 reads SNHLY; CDR2 reads FYNNEI. The V gene lost 0 bases and the J gene lost 12 bases, with 9 bases spanning the gap. The CDR3 contains 12 residues. CDR3 in amino acids: CASSEASLGQFF. The CDR3 DNA reads TGTGCCAGCAGTGAAGCGTCACTAGGGCAGTTCTTC.

The rearrangement joins TRBV25-1 to TRBJ1-2; 8 bases are a match to TRBD1. The CDR3 length is 15 residues. CDR1 MGHDK and CDR2 SYGVNS come from the germline V gene. V lost 3 bases to trimming and J lost 5 bases; unmatched junction nucleotides: 8. The CDR3 here is CASSEGTGAMYGYTF. As DNA, the CDR3 is TGTGCCAGCAGTGAGGGGACAGGCGCGATGTATGGCTACACCTTC.

The V call is TRBV4-3, the J call TRBJ2-7; no reliable D call. CDR1 is LGHNA and CDR2 is YSLEER in the germline V gene. This CDR3 spans 14 amino acids. V was cut by 1 base and J by 4 bases, with 11 bases left in between. CDR3 DNA sequence: TGCGCCAGCAGCCAAGTAGCAGAGAGTTACGAGCAGTACTTC. Translation: CASSQVAESYEQYF.

This clone was picked up one time. The chain combines TRBV11-2 with TRBJ2-5; 7 positions agree with TRBD1. V was pared by 5 bases and J by 2 bases, with 20 bases of the junction left unmatched. Germline V gives CDR1 SGHAT, CDR2 FQNNGV. The CDR3 is made up of 19 amino acids. Here the CDR3 reads CASSHWDGTALSPQETQYF. The CDR3 nucleotides read TGTGCCAGCAGCCATTGGGACGGGACAGCGCTAAGCCCTCAAGAGACCCAGTACTTC.

V usage is TRBV30 and J usage is TRBJ2-3, with 7 bases that match TRBD1. Trimming cost V 5 bases and J 0 bases; bases outside gene matches: 5. The CDR3 runs to 14 residues. CDR1 GTSNPN and CDR2 SVGIG come from the germline V gene (reference sequence). CDR3 in DNA: TGTGCCTGGGGGACAGTTAGAAGCACAGATACGCAGTATTTT. Translated: CAWGTVRSTDTQYF.

The chain employs TRBV9 and TRBJ2-7, with 9 positions matching TRBD2. Trimming at V came to 0 bases and at J to 11 bases, leaving 6 bases not matched to a gene. Germline V CDR1 and CDR2: SGDLS, YYNGEE. This CDR3 is 13 amino acids long. The CDR3 sequence: CASSVALSGGKYF. CDR3 sequence (DNA): TGTGCCAGCAGCGTAGCCCTAAGCGGGGGGAAGTACTTC.

The genes are TRBV5-6 and TRBJ1-4, with 8 bases identical to TRBD1. The V segment lost 2 bases and the J segment 10 bases; nucleotides outside the gene matches: 4. The CDR3 runs to 13 residues. Germline CDR1 is SGHDT and CDR2 is YYEEEE. The CDR3 region has the DNA TGTGCCAGCAGCTTCGGACAGGGAACAAAACTGTTTTTT. Its translation is CASSFGQGTKLFF. Drawing the rest from reference TRBV5-6 and TRBJ1-4, the complete variable domain is DAGVTQSPTHLIKTRGQQVTLRCSPKSGHDTVSWYQQALGQGPQFIFQYYEEEERQRGNFPDRFSGHQFPNYSSELNVNALLLGDSALYLCASSFGQGTKLFFGSGTQLSVL.

The chain has TRBV7-8 and TRBJ2-3; D gene uncertain. Trimming stripped 5 bases from V and 2 bases from J, with 17 bases between. The CDR3 is 16 amino acids. In germline, CDR1 is SGHVS, CDR2 FQNEAQ. For the CDR3, the DNA is TGTGCCAGCAGCCCCATGGACGGAAGAGTCACAGATACGCAGTATTTT. Amino acid sequence: CASSPMDGRVTDTQYF. Variable domain in full (rest from reference TRBV7-8 and TRBJ2-3): GAGVSQSPRYKVAKRGQDVALRCDPISGHVSLFWYQQALGQGPEFLTYFQNEAQLDKSGLPSDRFFAERPEGSVSTLKIQRTQQEDSAVYLCASSPMDGRVTDTQYFGPGTRLTVL.

The V and J genes are TRBV27 and TRBJ1-2; D uncertain. CDR3 length: 17 residues. The germline V and J ends were trimmed by 0 bases and 5 bases, with 19 bases remaining between them. CDR1 and CDR2 from the germline V gene are MNHEY and SMNVEV (reference sequence). The CDR3 region has the DNA TGTGCCAGCAGTTTATCTCTGCCCTACTCATTAGAGTATGGCTACACCTTC. This translates into CASSLSLPYSLEYGYTF.

The chain couples TRBV5-5 to TRBJ2-1; D possibly corresponds to TRBD1 (5 bases). Between the trimmed V and J ends, which lost 0 bases and 5 bases, there was a span of 6 bases. Per the germline V gene, CDR1 is SGHKS and CDR2 is YYEKEE (reference sequence). There are 13 residues in the CDR3. The CDR3 DNA is TGTGCCAGCAGCTTGGGGGGCCACAATGAGCAGTTCTTC. Amino acids: CASSLGGHNEQFF.

Written as DNA, the CDR3 is TGTGCCAGCAGCGCAGGGACCTTTCCTAGCACAGATACGCAGTATTTT. The encoded protein is CASSAGTFPSTDTQYF. V is TRBV2 and J is TRBJ2-3; D may be TRBD1 or TRBD2 (5 bases each). The CDR3 length is 16 residues. With 6 bases removed from V and 0 bases from J, the gap between germline ends came to 16 bases. The germline CDR1 and CDR2 sequences are SNHLY and FYNNEI. The variable domain in full, completed from reference TRBV2 and TRBJ2-3, reads EPEVTQTPSHQVTQMGQEVILRCVPISNHLYFYWYRQILGQKVEFLVSFYNNEISEKSEIFDDQFSVERPDGSNFTLKIRSTKLEDSAMYFCASSAGTFPSTDTQYFGPGTRLTVL.

This chain joins TRBV28 and TRBJ2-5; 8 nucleotides match TRBD2. The length of the CDR3 is 20 residues. Germline CDR1 and CDR2: MDHEN and SYDVKM. The trim removed 5 bases at V and 1 base at J, leaving 21 bases unmatched. The DNA for the CDR3 is TGTGCCAGCAGTCTGCCCACGGTCGAGGGACAACGGGGGGGCCAAGAGACCCAGTACTTC. Translated: CASSLPTVEGQRGGQETQYF.

The chain couples TRBV2 to TRBJ2-7; no definite D call. Germline V lookup: CDR1 SNHLY, CDR2 FYNNEI. The CDR3 runs 14 residues. Trimming stripped 6 bases from V and 0 bases from J, with 12 bases between. CDR3 loop: CASSPVVLSYEQYF. The CDR3 DNA sequence: TGTGCCAGCAGCCCGGTTGTGCTCTCCTACGAGCAGTACTTC.

The chain employs TRBV28 and TRBJ1-5, with TRBD1 as a possible D gene (6 bases). V lost 5 bases, J lost 7 bases, and 12 bases lay in between. The CDR3 runs to 13 residues. Germline-derived CDR1 and CDR2 are MDHEN and SYDVKM. This chain's CDR3 is CASSGRTDQPQHF. The CDR3 region has the DNA TGTGCCAGCAGTGGCCGGACAGACCAGCCCCAGCATTTT. Based on the CDR3 plus reference TRBV28 and TRBJ1-5, the full variable domain is DVKVTQSSRYLVKRTGEKVFLECVQDMDHENMFWYRQDPGLGLRLIYFSYDVKMKEKGDIPEGYSVSREKKERFSLILESASTNQTSMYLCASSGRTDQPQHFGDGTRLSIL.

The genes are TRBV6-1 and TRBJ2-7; maybe TRBD1 (5 bases). In germline, CDR1 is MNHNS, CDR2 SASEGT. This CDR3 comprises 10 residues. V was pared by 8 bases and J by 3 bases, with 5 bases between. The CDR3 DNA reads as TGTGCCAGCGGACACTACGAGCAGTACTTC. Translated: CASGHYEQYF.

This chain connects TRBV19 to TRBJ2-6; D uncertain. The CDR3 totals 18 residues. V was pared by 0 bases and J by 0 bases, with 12 bases between. Looked up from germline, CDR1 is LNHDA and CDR2 is SQIVND (reference sequence). Written as DNA, the CDR3 is TGTGCCAGTAGTATAGATCTAACGGTGAGCTCTGGGGCCAACGTCCTGACTTTC. Encoded protein: CASSIDLTVSSGANVLTF. The entire variable domain, with the rest obtained from reference TRBV19 and TRBJ2-6, is as follows: DGGITQSPKYLFRKEGQNVTLSCEQNLNHDAMYWYRQDPGQGLRLIYYSQIVNDFQKGDIAEGYSVSREKKESFPLTVTSAQKNPTAFYLCASSIDLTVSSGANVLTFGAGSRLTVL.

The chain joins TRBV30 to TRBJ2-3; 10 nucleotides agree with TRBD2. The CDR3 extends over 14 amino acids. V lost 5 bases, J lost 4 bases, and 6 bases stayed unmatched. Germline V gene lookup returns CDR1 GTSNPN and CDR2 SVGIG (reference sequence). The CDR3 DNA sequence: TGTGCCTGGTCGATACTAGCGGGGTCAGATACGCAGTATTTT. It specifies CAWSILAGSDTQYF.

This chain connects TRBV7-8 to TRBJ2-5; the D gene is possibly TRBD2 (5 bases). Trimming pared 3 bases from V and 2 bases from J, leaving 10 bases between. Germline values: CDR1 SGHVS, CDR2 FQNEAQ. This CDR3 comprises 14 residues. The DNA for the CDR3 is TGTGCCAGCAGCTTCGTTAGGGAGCAAGAGACCCAGTACTTC. Translation: CASSFVREQETQYF.

This chain links TRBV27 with TRBJ2-1, with D tentatively TRBD1 (6 bases). Germline assignment: CDR1 MNHEY and CDR2 SMNVEV (reference sequence). The CDR3 length is 14 residues. V gave up 4 bases and J gave up 5 bases, with 12 bases separating them. The CDR3 is CASSYGAGDNEQFF. CDR3 nucleotide sequence: TGTGCCAGCAGTTATGGGGCAGGGGACAATGAGCAGTTCTTC.

J is TRBJ2-2 and V is TRBV4-1; D is ambiguous. V lost 1 base, J lost 2 bases, and 8 bases lay in between. The length of the CDR3 is 15 residues. From germline, CDR1 is MGHRA and CDR2 YSYEKL. The CDR3 protein is CASSQVAPNTGELFF. In DNA, the CDR3 is TGCGCCAGCAGCCAAGTAGCCCCAAACACCGGGGAGCTGTTTTTT.

The chain employs TRBV4-3 and TRBJ2-3, with 9 bases that match TRBD2. There are 17 residues in the CDR3. The ends lost 6 bases at V and 1 base at J; junction bases unmatched: 11. Germline values: CDR1 LGHNA, CDR2 YSLEER. The CDR3 nucleotides read TGCGCCAGCAGTCTATGGACTAGCGTACCGGGCACAGATACGCAGTATTTT. Translating it yields CASSLWTSVPGTDTQYF.

The chain uses TRBV6-1 and TRBJ2-3; 10 bases are a match to TRBD1. This CDR3 is built from 14 residues. Germline-derived CDR1 and CDR2 are MNHNS and SASEGT. V was pared by 8 bases and J by 5 bases, with 7 bases of the junction left unmatched. The CDR3 reads CASCRDRGLDTQYF. The CDR3 DNA sequence: TGTGCCAGCTGTCGGGACAGGGGACTAGATACGCAGTATTTT.

The V and J genes are TRBV6-5 and TRBJ2-3, with D unclear. With 0 bases removed from V and 0 bases from J, the gap between germline ends came to 10 bases. The CDR3 is made up of 16 amino acids. Germline values: CDR1 MNHEY, CDR2 SVGAGI. The CDR3 nucleotides are TGTGCCAGCAGTTACTCCCCGTCAGCCAGCACAGATACGCAGTATTTT. The encoded protein is CASSYSPSASTDTQYF.

This clone was detected once. Other DNA sequences in this sample translate to the same CDR3. The V gene is TRBV7-9, the J gene TRBJ2-6; TRBD2 might be the D (5 bases). Germline-derived CDR1 and CDR2 are SEHNR and FQNEAQ (reference sequence). The CDR3 is 15 amino acids. Between the trimmed V and J ends, which lost 2 bases and 2 bases, there was a span of 7 bases. CDR3 nucleotide sequence: TGTGCCAGCAGCTTAACGGGGACTGGGGCCAACGTCCTGACTTTC. It yields the protein CASSLTGTGANVLTF.

Details on this clone: Other DNA sequences in this sample translate to the same CDR3. This chain connects TRBV9 to TRBJ2-1, with D hard to call. This CDR3 is 11 amino acids long. V gave up 1 base and J gave up 9 bases, with 5 bases separating them. The germline V gene has CDR1 SGDLS and CDR2 YYNGEE. The CDR3 protein is CASSVLGEQFF. For the CDR3, the DNA is TGTGCCAGCAGCGTATTGGGTGAGCAGTTCTTC.

The chain has TRBV10-3 and TRBJ2-2; possibly TRBD1 or TRBD2 for D (5 bases each). CDR3 size: 15 residues. Germline assignment: CDR1 ENHRY and CDR2 SYGVKD. V was pared by 3 bases and J by 4 bases, with 12 bases between. CDR3 bases: TGTGCCATCAGTGACGGGACCGAAGCCACCGGGGAGCTGTTTTTT. Its translation is CAISDGTEATGELFF.